Listed below are T cell receptor beta chains from one sample, sequenced in a study of cytomegalovirus exposure and HLA in healthy donors. Using immunoSEQ multiplex PCR, the repertoire was profiled, and TCRdb retains in-frame clones only, with some absent. In the table there are over 150,000 clones, about 72% of which are singletons. Input material: PBMCs. These receptors were taken from a man aged 25-45 years in good health and CMV-seropositive. The CDR3 runs from the conserved cysteine through the conserved F or W. A D gene is named only where the DNA matches it firmly. Where a row states a size, it is once, few, many or the class of an expanded clone; other rows omit it.

v_gene: TRBV2
j_gene: TRBJ2-3
d_gene: .
abundance: few
CDR3aa: CAGQKTTLTTDTQYF
CDR3nt: TGTGCCGGACAGAAAACGACTCTAACTACCGATACGCAGTATTTT

v_gene: TRBV10-3
j_gene: TRBJ2-7
d_gene: .
abundance: .
CDR3aa: CAISATETYEQYF
CDR3nt: TGTGCCATCAGTGCCACAGAGACCTACGAGCAGTACTTC

v_gene: TRBV10-3
j_gene: TRBJ2-1
d_gene: TRBD2
abundance: .
CDR3aa: CAISENSGGLYNEQFF
CDR3nt: TGTGCCATCAGTGAAAATAGCGGGGGTCTCTACAATGAGCAGTTCTTC

v_gene: TRBV19
j_gene: TRBJ1-1
d_gene: TRBD1
abundance: .
CDR3aa: CASSNGQGLNTEAFF
CDR3nt: TGTGCCAGTAGTAACGGACAGGGGCTGAACACTGAAGCTTTCTTT

v_gene: TRBV7-6
j_gene: TRBJ2-1
d_gene: .
abundance: once
CDR3aa: CASSSQEGPYNEQFF
CDR3nt: TGTGCCAGCAGCTCGCAGGAGGGACCCTACAATGAGCAGTTCTTC

v_gene: TRBV27
j_gene: TRBJ2-7
d_gene: .
abundance: .
CDR3aa: CASSPGEIYEQYF
CDR3nt: TGTGCCAGCAGTCCGGGGGAGATCTACGAGCAGTACTTC

v_gene: TRBV19
j_gene: TRBJ1-5
d_gene: TRBD1
abundance: once
CDR3aa: CASTLSQGAPGSAQHF
CDR3nt: TGTGCCAGTACTCTGTCACAGGGGGCGCCGGGATCGGCCCAGCATTTT

v_gene: TRBV6-1
j_gene: TRBJ2-7
d_gene: TRBD1
abundance: .
CDR3aa: CASSEATGTGPYEQYF
CDR3nt: TGTGCCAGCAGTGAAGCTACGGGGACAGGCCCCTACGAGCAGTACTTC

v_gene: TRBV28
j_gene: TRBJ2-7
d_gene: .
abundance: .
CDR3aa: CASSLRGLSYEQYF
CDR3nt: TGTGCCAGCAGTTTACGTGGACTAAGCTACGAGCAGTACTTC

v_gene: TRBV11-2
j_gene: TRBJ2-3
d_gene: .
abundance: .
CDR3aa: CASSLGPQPSTDTQYF
CDR3nt: TGTGCCAGCAGCTTAGGGCCTCAACCTAGCACAGATACGCAGTATTTT

v_gene: TRBV19
j_gene: TRBJ1-2
d_gene: .
abundance: few
CDR3aa: CASSLQDYGYTF
CDR3nt: TGTGCCAGTAGTCTGCAGGATTATGGCTACACCTTC

v_gene: TRBV7-2
j_gene: TRBJ1-2
d_gene: .
abundance: .
CDR3aa: CASRPPGRYGYTF
CDR3nt: TGTGCCAGCAGACCGCCCGGGAGATATGGCTACACCTTC

v_gene: TRBV2
j_gene: TRBJ2-7
d_gene: .
abundance: few
CDR3aa: CASSEEAGAEQYF
CDR3nt: TGTGCCAGCAGTGAAGAGGCAGGGGCCGAGCAGTACTTC

v_gene: TRBV27
j_gene: TRBJ1-4
d_gene: TRBD1
abundance: .
CDR3aa: CASTLFRGHEKLFF
CDR3nt: TGTGCCAGCACCCTGTTTAGGGGGCATGAAAAACTGTTTTTT

v_gene: TRBV2
j_gene: TRBJ2-2
d_gene: .
abundance: .
CDR3aa: CASSERSLVNTGELFF
CDR3nt: TGTGCCAGCAGTGAACGAAGCCTCGTGAACACCGGGGAGCTGTTTTTT

v_gene: TRBV19
j_gene: TRBJ1-1
d_gene: .
abundance: once
CDR3aa: CASSIREGVNTEAFF
CDR3nt: TGTGCCAGTAGTATAAGAGAGGGGGTGAACACTGAAGCTTTCTTT

v_gene: TRBV6-1
j_gene: TRBJ1-1
d_gene: TRBD1
abundance: .
CDR3aa: CASSEKTGGTPEAFF
CDR3nt: TGTGCCAGCAGTGAAAAGACAGGGGGCACCCCTGAAGCTTTCTTT

v_gene: TRBV2
j_gene: TRBJ1-3
d_gene: .
abundance: few
CDR3aa: CASLQAGGSGNTIYF
CDR3nt: TGTGCCAGCTTACAGGCCGGGGGCTCTGGAAACACCATATATTTT

v_gene: TRBV28
j_gene: TRBJ2-7
d_gene: TRBD1
abundance: .
CDR3aa: CASSSRLTRDRGGSYEQYF
CDR3nt: TGTGCCAGCAGTTCGCGCCTCACCCGGGACAGGGGTGGCTCCTACGAGCAGTACTTC

v_gene: TRBV11-2
j_gene: TRBJ1-4
d_gene: TRBD1
abundance: few
CDR3aa: CASRTGQGANEKLFF
CDR3nt: TGTGCCAGCAGAACTGGACAGGGGGCTAATGAAAAACTGTTTTTT

v_gene: TRBV2
j_gene: TRBJ1-2
d_gene: TRBD1
abundance: .
CDR3aa: CASREGAGYGYTF
CDR3nt: TGTGCCAGCAGGGAGGGGGCGGGCTATGGCTACACCTTC

v_gene: TRBV11-3
j_gene: TRBJ2-7
d_gene: .
abundance: .
CDR3aa: CASSLAAGSSEQYF
CDR3nt: TGTGCCAGCAGCTTAGCTGCAGGTTCGAGTGAGCAGTACTTC

v_gene: TRBV28
j_gene: TRBJ2-4
d_gene: .
abundance: .
CDR3aa: CASSPPGELAKNIQYF
CDR3nt: TGTGCCAGCAGTCCCCCGGGGGAACTAGCCAAAAACATTCAGTACTTC

v_gene: TRBV12-5
j_gene: TRBJ2-3
d_gene: TRBD1
abundance: .
CDR3aa: CASGLAGGRTDTQYF
CDR3nt: TGTGCTAGTGGTTTGGCAGGGGGCCGCACAGATACGCAGTATTTT

v_gene: TRBV28
j_gene: TRBJ2-1
d_gene: TRBD2
abundance: .
CDR3aa: CASSGGGYNEQFF
CDR3nt: TGTGCCAGCTCTGGCGGGGGGTACAATGAGCAGTTCTTC

v_gene: TRBV4-1
j_gene: TRBJ2-1
d_gene: .
abundance: .
CDR3aa: CASSQAGGLSSEQFF
CDR3nt: TGCGCCAGCAGCCAAGCAGGGGGACTTTCCAGTGAGCAGTTCTTC

v_gene: TRBV28
j_gene: TRBJ1-6
d_gene: TRBD1
abundance: .
CDR3aa: CASSFSGGNNSPLHF
CDR3nt: TGTGCCAGCAGTTTCTCAGGGGGAAATAATTCACCCCTCCACTTT

v_gene: TRBV7-2
j_gene: TRBJ2-1
d_gene: TRBD2
abundance: .
CDR3aa: CASSPTGGYNEQFF
CDR3nt: TGTGCCAGCAGCCCTACGGGAGGGTACAATGAGCAGTTCTTC

v_gene: TRBV19
j_gene: TRBJ1-1
d_gene: TRBD1
abundance: once
CDR3aa: CASSIGRQGPRASAFF
CDR3nt: TGTGCCAGTAGTATAGGAAGACAGGGGCCACGGGCTTCGGCTTTCTTT

v_gene: TRBV28
j_gene: TRBJ1-1
d_gene: .
abundance: .
CDR3aa: CASSQVAGEAFF
CDR3nt: TGTGCCAGCAGTCAAGTCGCCGGTGAAGCTTTCTTT

v_gene: TRBV15
j_gene: TRBJ2-5
d_gene: .
abundance: .
CDR3aa: CATSGRRSGEETQYF
CDR3nt: TGTGCCACCAGCGGCCGAAGGAGTGGTGAAGAGACCCAGTACTTC

v_gene: TRBV6-5
j_gene: TRBJ1-1
d_gene: .
abundance: once
CDR3aa: CASSYSGSEEAFF
CDR3nt: TGTGCCAGCAGTTACTCGGGCTCAGAAGAAGCTTTCTTT

v_gene: TRBV4-3
j_gene: TRBJ2-3
d_gene: TRBD2
abundance: .
CDR3aa: CASSQETSGGNTQYF
CDR3nt: TGCGCCAGCAGCCAAGAGACTAGCGGGGGGAATACGCAGTATTTT

v_gene: TRBV5-1
j_gene: TRBJ1-3
d_gene: TRBD1
abundance: .
CDR3aa: CASSLARGSSGNTIYF
CDR3nt: TGCGCCAGCAGCTTGGCCAGGGGGAGCTCTGGAAACACCATATATTTT

v_gene: TRBV2
j_gene: TRBJ2-5
d_gene: .
abundance: .
CDR3aa: CASSEYSQETQYF
CDR3nt: TGTGCCAGCAGTGAATACAGCCAAGAGACCCAGTACTTC

v_gene: TRBV6-5
j_gene: TRBJ1-1
d_gene: .
abundance: .
CDR3aa: CASSHYGQNTEAFF
CDR3nt: TGTGCCAGCAGTCATTACGGACAGAACACTGAAGCTTTCTTT

v_gene: TRBV4-1
j_gene: TRBJ2-7
d_gene: TRBD1
abundance: .
CDR3aa: CASSLIAEGAEEQYF
CDR3nt: TGCGCCAGCAGCCTGATTGCCGAGGGGGCGGAAGAGCAGTACTTC

v_gene: TRBV4-1
j_gene: TRBJ2-7
d_gene: .
abundance: .
CDR3aa: CASSQEITGGMGEQYF
CDR3nt: TGCGCCAGCAGCCAAGAGATTACAGGCGGAATGGGGGAGCAGTACTTC

v_gene: TRBV29-1
j_gene: TRBJ2-5
d_gene: TRBD2
abundance: .
CDR3aa: CSVRLAGGQETQYF
CDR3nt: TGCAGCGTGAGACTAGCGGGGGGGCAAGAGACCCAGTACTTC

v_gene: TRBV5-1
j_gene: TRBJ2-1
d_gene: .
abundance: .
CDR3aa: CASSTPRGNEQFF
CDR3nt: TGCGCCAGCAGCACCCCCCGGGGAAATGAGCAGTTCTTC

v_gene: TRBV4-3
j_gene: TRBJ2-1
d_gene: .
abundance: few
CDR3aa: CASSRKPTSSDNEQFF
CDR3nt: TGCGCCAGCAGCCGCAAACCGACTAGTTCCGACAATGAGCAGTTCTTC

v_gene: TRBV4-2
j_gene: TRBJ2-7
d_gene: .
abundance: .
CDR3aa: CASSQELRTDSYEQYF
CDR3nt: TGTGCCAGCAGCCAAGAACTAAGGACAGACTCCTACGAGCAGTACTTC

v_gene: TRBV5-1
j_gene: TRBJ1-3
d_gene: .
abundance: once
CDR3aa: CASSLGETSGNTIYF
CDR3nt: TGCGCCAGCAGCTTGGGGGAGACGTCTGGAAACACCATATATTTT

v_gene: TRBV5-1
j_gene: TRBJ2-5
d_gene: TRBD1
abundance: .
CDR3aa: CASSRDSKETQYF
CDR3nt: TGCGCCAGCAGCAGGGACAGCAAAGAGACCCAGTACTTC

v_gene: TRBV19
j_gene: TRBJ2-7
d_gene: TRBD2
abundance: .
CDR3aa: CASSGVGTNYEQYF
CDR3nt: TGTGCCAGTAGTGGTGTCGGGACTAACTACGAGCAGTACTTC

v_gene: TRBV29-1
j_gene: TRBJ2-7
d_gene: TRBD1
abundance: .
CDR3aa: CSVGPRQGSYEQYF
CDR3nt: TGCAGCGTCGGACCCCGACAGGGCTCCTACGAGCAGTACTTC

v_gene: TRBV9
j_gene: TRBJ2-1
d_gene: TRBD1
abundance: .
CDR3aa: CASRRITGDNEQFF
CDR3nt: TGTGCCAGCAGAAGAATCACAGGGGACAATGAGCAGTTCTTC

v_gene: TRBV6-5
j_gene: TRBJ1-1
d_gene: .
abundance: .
CDR3aa: CASSSLSDTEAFF
CDR3nt: TGTGCCAGCAGTAGTCTGTCAGACACTGAAGCTTTCTTT

v_gene: TRBV18
j_gene: TRBJ2-7
d_gene: .
abundance: .
CDR3aa: CASSPPQNYEQYF
CDR3nt: TGTGCCAGCTCACCACCTCAGAACTACGAGCAGTACTTC

v_gene: TRBV4-3
j_gene: TRBJ2-3
d_gene: TRBD2
abundance: .
CDR3aa: CASSQTSGGANTQYF
CDR3nt: TGCGCCAGCAGCCAAACTAGCGGGGGGGCGAATACGCAGTATTTT

v_gene: TRBV5-1
j_gene: TRBJ2-7
d_gene: TRBD1
abundance: .
CDR3aa: CASSSGTGGGEQYF
CDR3nt: TGCGCCAGCAGTTCCGGGACAGGGGGTGGGGAGCAGTACTTC

v_gene: TRBV2
j_gene: TRBJ2-3
d_gene: .
abundance: .
CDR3aa: CATRFRGADTQYF
CDR3nt: TGTGCCACCAGGTTCAGGGGCGCAGATACGCAGTATTTT

v_gene: TRBV7-9
j_gene: TRBJ1-1
d_gene: .
abundance: .
CDR3aa: CSSSPGHGKAYTEAFF
CDR3nt: TGTTCCAGCAGCCCCGGACATGGGAAAGCGTACACTGAAGCTTTCTTT

v_gene: TRBV2
j_gene: TRBJ2-3
d_gene: TRBD2
abundance: few
CDR3aa: CASSPGTSGTDTQYF
CDR3nt: TGTGCCAGCAGCCCCGGGACTAGCGGCACAGATACGCAGTATTTT